These 27 T cell receptor beta chains came from one sample sequenced in a study of siplizumab effects on memory and regulatory T cells. The data were produced by immunoSEQ multiplex PCR, yet TCRdb's version contains in-frame clones alone and is incomplete. The table shows around 95,000 clones, with more than 85% occurring only once. The sample comprised CD4+ T cells sorted from blood. The receptors come from a human donor in good health.

V gene TRBV7-3 combines with J gene TRBJ2-3; D not resolved. CDR1 and CDR2 from the germline V gene are SGHTA and FQGTGA. V dropped 5 bases and J dropped 6 bases, with 12 bases sitting between them. This CDR3 contains 13 residues. CDR3 nucleotide sequence: TGTGCCAGCAGCACAACCCCTTCGGATACGCAGTATTTT. Translation gives CASSTTPSDTQYF.

The CDR3 loop reads CASSFSDTPYGYTF. DNA of the CDR3: TGTGCCAGCAGCTTTTCGGACACTCCCTATGGCTACACCTTC. The chain links TRBV7-8 to TRBJ1-2; tentative D call: TRBD1 (5 bases). This CDR3 has 14 residues. Trimming took off 3 bases at V and 4 bases at J, with 12 bases between the two ends. Germline V lookup: CDR1 SGHVS, CDR2 FQNEAQ.

V is TRBV5-1 and J is TRBJ2-7; D not resolved. V was pared by 1 base and J by 0 bases, with 11 bases between. CDR1 is SGHRS, CDR2 YFSETQ, per germline. The CDR3 is made up of 15 amino acids. This chain's CDR3 is CASSLSPYSSYEQYF. In DNA form, the CDR3 reads TGCGCCAGCAGCTTGTCTCCGTATAGCTCCTACGAGCAGTACTTC.

The gene calls are TRBV6-1 and TRBJ2-7, with a possible D match to TRBD1 (6 bases). V was trimmed by 5 bases and J by 6 bases, leaving 11 bases between them. The germline V gene encodes CDR1 MNHNS and CDR2 SASEGT. This CDR3 has 12 residues. CDR3 bases: TGTGCCAGCAGTTGGGACACTCGCGAGCAGTACTTC. Translating gives CASSWDTREQYF.

This clone was detected only a few times. This chain joins TRBV30 and TRBJ1-1; no clear D. The CDR3 is 14 residues long. Looked up from germline, CDR1 is GTSNPN and CDR2 is SVGIG (reference sequence). V was cut by 5 bases and J by 0 bases, with 13 bases left in between. CDR3 sequence (DNA): TGTGCCTGGTCAACCGGGCTCATGAACACTGAAGCTTTCTTT. The encoded protein is CAWSTGLMNTEAFF.

The rearrangement links TRBV18 to TRBJ2-1, with 7 bases fitting TRBD1. V lost 2 bases to trimming and J lost 6 bases; unmatched junction nucleotides: 10. CDR1 KGHSH and CDR2 LQKENI come from the germline V gene. The CDR3 consists of 16 residues. The CDR3 protein is CASSPFVWDSSNEQFF. The CDR3 DNA reads TGTGCCAGCTCACCATTCGTTTGGGACAGCTCCAATGAGCAGTTCTTC.

The genes are TRBV20-1 and TRBJ2-7; a possible D gene is TRBD1 (6 bases). The germline V gene encodes CDR1 DFQATT and CDR2 SNEGSKA (reference sequence). V lost 2 bases and J 4 bases, leaving 6 bases between the germline ends. The CDR3 is made up of 11 amino acids. CDR3 amino acids: CSARQGYEQYF. In DNA, the CDR3 is TGCAGTGCTAGACAGGGGTACGAGCAGTACTTC.

This clone was seen a few times. The chain combines TRBV28 with TRBJ1-5; TRBD1 is a possible D gene (6 bases). Trimming took 7 bases from V and 7 from J, leaving 14 bases between them. The CDR3 sequence is 13 residues long. Germline values: CDR1 MDHEN, CDR2 SYDVKM. The CDR3 protein is CASNTGRWQPQHF. The CDR3 DNA sequence: TGTGCCAGCAATACAGGGAGGTGGCAGCCCCAGCATTTT.

The V gene is TRBV5-6, the J gene TRBJ1-3; tentative D call: TRBD1 (6 bases). The CDR3 runs 14 residues. Between the trimmed V and J ends, which lost 4 bases and 4 bases, there was a span of 12 bases. The germline CDR1 and CDR2 sequences are SGHDT and YYEEEE. The CDR3 nucleotides are TGTGCCAGCAGCGGGGAGGGGGTCGGAAACACCATATATTTT. It translates to CASSGEGVGNTIYF.

The V gene is TRBV7-9, the J gene TRBJ1-1; D possibly corresponds to TRBD1 (6 bases). Germline V gene data show CDR1 as SEHNR and CDR2 as FQNEAQ (reference sequence). CDR3 length: 13 amino acids. Trimming left V 6 bases short and J 2 bases short, with 10 bases between. The CDR3 coding sequence is TGTGCCAGCAGGCCGGACAGTAACACTGAAGCTTTCTTT. Its protein product is CASRPDSNTEAFF.

The chain has TRBV7-9 and TRBJ2-2; 9 bases fit TRBD1. The CDR3 consists of 13 residues. V shed 8 bases and J 8 bases; nucleotides not matched to a gene: 6. Germline CDR1 SEHNR, CDR2 FQNEAQ (reference sequence). In nucleotides, the CDR3 is TGTGCCAGCGCACAGGGGGCCGGTGGGGAGCTGTTTTTT. Translated: CASAQGAGGELFF.

V gene TRBV5-6 combines with J gene TRBJ2-7; 12 bases map to TRBD1. This CDR3 comprises 15 residues. J lost 7 bases, V lost 4 bases, and 9 bases had no gene match. Germline V gene data show CDR1 as SGHDT and CDR2 as YYEEEE. Written as DNA, the CDR3 is TGTGCCAGCAGCCCGGTGGGACAGGGGGCAGGGGAGCAGTACTTC. It codes for CASSPVGQGAGEQYF. The entire variable domain, with the rest obtained from reference TRBV5-6 and TRBJ2-7, is as follows: DAGVTQSPTHLIKTRGQQVTLRCSPKSGHDTVSWYQQALGQGPQFIFQYYEEEERQRGNFPDRFSGHQFPNYSSELNVNALLLGDSALYLCASSPVGQGAGEQYFGPGTRLTVT.

This clone was detected only once. This chain connects TRBV4-3 to TRBJ1-2, with TRBD1 matching over 8 bases. Germline trimming cut 3 bases from V and 5 bases from J; bases unmatched to any gene: 14. From germline, CDR1 is LGHNA and CDR2 YSLEER. CDR3 length equals 17 residues. The CDR3 reads CASSQEPVPRGLYGYTF. The CDR3 DNA reads as TGCGCCAGCAGCCAGGAACCCGTCCCCAGGGGGCTGTATGGCTACACCTTC.

The chain recombines TRBV6-4 with TRBJ2-1; perhaps TRBD2 as D (5 bases). The length of the CDR3 is 16 residues. Germline V gives CDR1 MRHNA, CDR2 SNTAGT. V gave up 0 bases and J gave up 4 bases, with 13 bases separating them. The CDR3 DNA reads TGTGCCAGCAGTGACTCGAGGTCACGGAGGTACAATGAGCAGTTCTTC. Translating gives CASSDSRSRRYNEQFF.

The CDR3 DNA follows: TGTGCCAGCAGCCATAGACAGGGGGATGAAGCTTTCTTT. It specifies CASSHRQGDEAFF. This chain uses TRBV6-5 with TRBJ1-1; 9 bases fit TRBD1. Germline CDR1 is MNHEY and CDR2 is SVGAGI. Trimming cost V 6 bases and J 7 bases; bases outside gene matches: 6. The CDR3 consists of 13 residues.

CDR3 residues: CASSPGVGLSPLHF. The CDR3 nucleotides are TGTGCCAGCAGCCCAGGAGTGGGGCTTTCACCCCTCCACTTT. This chain joins TRBV7-9 and TRBJ1-6; D perhaps matches TRBD1 (5 bases). CDR3 length: 14 amino acids. Trimming took off 5 bases at V and 9 bases at J, with 14 bases between the two ends. Germline CDR1 and CDR2: SEHNR and FQNEAQ (reference sequence).

The V gene is TRBV2, the J gene TRBJ2-3; D is unresolved. The CDR3 has 18 residues. Trimming left V 2 bases short and J 1 base short, with 19 bases between. Germline CDR1 is SNHLY and CDR2 is FYNNEI. CDR3 nucleotides: TGTGCCAGCAGTGAATATTCTGGCGGCGCCGGAGGCACAGATACGCAGTATTTT. Translated: CASSEYSGGAGGTDTQYF.

This chain connects TRBV7-9 to TRBJ2-1; D may be TRBD2 (5 bases). CDR1 is SEHNR and CDR2 is FQNEAQ in the germline V gene (reference sequence). Trimming stripped 6 bases from V and 8 bases from J, with 14 bases between. The CDR3 runs to 13 residues. DNA for the CDR3: TGTGCCAGCAGTCCCTTTCAGAGGGATGAGCAGTTCTTC. Protein product: CASSPFQRDEQFF.

Here the CDR3 DNA reads TGCCTTTCGCAGGGCACAGATACGCAGTATTTT. This sequence encodes CLSQGTDTQYF. The J gene is TRBJ2-3, the V gene TRBV20-1, with D uncertain. The CDR3 has 11 residues. Looked up from germline, CDR1 is DFQATT and CDR2 is SNEGSKA (reference sequence).

This chain's CDR3 is CASSPASDQPQHF. The CDR3 DNA reads as TGTGCCAGCAGCCCCGCGTCAGATCAGCCCCAGCATTTT. This chain connects TRBV7-7 to TRBJ1-5; D gene unclear. Per germline, CDR1 SSHAT and CDR2 FNYEAQ (reference sequence). The CDR3 spans 13 residues. Trimming pared 5 bases from V and 5 bases from J, leaving 10 bases between.

This clone was seen just once. The chain links TRBV4-2 to TRBJ1-6; perhaps TRBD1 as D (5 bases). The V gene's germline CDR1 is LGHNA and CDR2 YNFKEQ. V was clipped by 4 bases and J by 8 bases, with 18 bases between them. This CDR3 region has 16 residues. For the CDR3, the DNA is TGTGCCAGCAGCCGGGATCCGGGACTGGACGATTCACCCCTCCACTTT. Residues: CASSRDPGLDDSPLHF.

This clone was seen just once. The chain is built from TRBV5-6 and TRBJ1-2, with unresolved D. The V gene lost 0 bases and the J gene lost 3 bases, with 12 bases spanning the gap. The CDR3 has 15 residues. CDR1 is SGHDT, CDR2 YYEEEE, per germline. CDR3 nucleotides: TGTGCCAGCAGCTTGGCCCTCGAGCCAGACTATGGCTACACCTTC. Protein: CASSLALEPDYGYTF.

The gene calls are TRBV6-5 and TRBJ1-2, with TRBD1 matching 10 bases. Germline assignment: CDR1 MNHEY and CDR2 SVGAGI. The CDR3 length is 13 residues. The V and J ends lost 7 bases and 6 bases, in that order; junction bases with no gene match: 5. The CDR3 here is CASNLGTGDGYTF. The DNA of the CDR3 is TGTGCCAGCAACCTTGGGACAGGGGATGGCTACACCTTC.

This clone has only one observation. The genes are TRBV15 and TRBJ1-2, with a tentative D call TRBD1 (5 bases). With 0 bases removed from V and 4 bases from J, the gap between germline ends came to 9 bases. The CDR3 runs to 14 residues. CDR1 LNHNV and CDR2 YYDKDF come from the germline V gene (reference sequence). Here the CDR3 reads CATSRDRGTYGYTF. As DNA, the CDR3 is TGTGCCACCAGCAGAGATCGGGGGACCTATGGCTACACCTTC. The variable domain in full, completed from reference TRBV15 and TRBJ1-2, reads DAMVIQNPRYQVTQFGKPVTLSCSQTLNHNVMYWYQQKSSQAPKLLFHYYDKDFNNEADTPDNFQSRRPNTSFCFLDIRSPGLGDTAMYLCATSRDRGTYGYTFGSGTRLTVV.

With regard to this clone: The sample holds other DNA sequences that translate to the same CDR3. The chain links TRBV7-3 to TRBJ2-5, with D possibly called TRBD1 or TRBD2 (5 bases each). Trimming shortened V by 2 bases and J by 2 bases, and 6 bases separated the two germline ends. Germline-derived CDR1 and CDR2 are SGHTA and FQGTGA. CDR3 length equals 13 residues. The CDR3 DNA sequence: TGTGCCAGCAGCTTAGGGGGTCAAGAGACCCAGTACTTC. Protein product: CASSLGGQETQYF.

The rearrangement joins TRBV10-3 to TRBJ2-5; a weak D match, TRBD1 (6 bases). In germline, CDR1 is ENHRY, CDR2 SYGVKD. The CDR3 is 15 amino acids. The V end lost 0 bases, the J end lost 4 bases, and 12 bases lay between the germline ends. CDR3 in amino acids: CAISESGTSGETQYF. The CDR3 DNA reads TGTGCCATCAGTGAGTCCGGGACAAGTGGAGAGACCCAGTACTTC.

This sequence joins TRBV7-2 and TRBJ2-5, with D hard to call. The CDR3 is 13 amino acids. Germline-derived CDR1 and CDR2 are SGHTA and FQGNSA. V shed 5 bases and J shed 2 bases, with 9 bases lying between them. This CDR3 is CASSRSLQETQYF. CDR3 DNA: TGTGCCAGCAGCCGGAGCCTTCAAGAGACCCAGTACTTC.